The T cell receptor (beta chain) under discussion was sequenced for a study of blood T cell repertoires in COVID-19. For the study at large: In each case, the material was cDNA or gDNA derived from T cells, B-cell-depleted T cells, or PBMCs.

Using immunoSEQ multiplex PCR, the repertoire was profiled, and TCRdb retains in-frame clones only, with some absent. Here the sample spans around 78,000 clones, around 74% being singletons. The germline gives CDR1 MNHEY, CDR2 SMNVEV (reference sequence). Trimming removed 4 bases at V and 11 bases at J, with 18 bases between. The length of the CDR3 is 15 residues. Specimen: peripheral blood. This chain links TRBV27 with TRBJ1-6, with a possible D match to TRBD1 (6 bases). The receptor was derived from a human donor in a cohort sampled during active COVID-19. Here the CDR3 reads CASSSYRVSTAPLHF. The CDR3 nucleotides are TGTGCCAGCAGTTCTTACAGGGTCTCAACTGCACCCCTCCACTTT.